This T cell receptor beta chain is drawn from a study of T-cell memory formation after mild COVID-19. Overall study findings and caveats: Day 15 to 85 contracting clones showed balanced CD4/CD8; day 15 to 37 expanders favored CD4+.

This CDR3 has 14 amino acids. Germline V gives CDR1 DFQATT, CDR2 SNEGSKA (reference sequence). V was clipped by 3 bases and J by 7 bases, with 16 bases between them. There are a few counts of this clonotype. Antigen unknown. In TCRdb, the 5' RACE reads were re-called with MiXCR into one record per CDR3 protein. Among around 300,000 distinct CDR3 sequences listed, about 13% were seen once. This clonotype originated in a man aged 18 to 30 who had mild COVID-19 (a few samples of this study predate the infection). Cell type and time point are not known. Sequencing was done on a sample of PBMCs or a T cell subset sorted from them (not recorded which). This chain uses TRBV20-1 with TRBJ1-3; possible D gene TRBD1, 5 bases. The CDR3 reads CSASDAGRFNTIYF. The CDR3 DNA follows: TGCAGTGCTAGTGACGCAGGGCGTTTTAACACCATATATTTT.